This T cell receptor (beta chain) originates from a study of blood T cell repertoires in COVID-19. Turning to the study itself: Donors in the United States, Italy and Spain gave samples during acute or convalescent COVID-19. The analysed material was cDNA or gDNA that came from T cells, B-cell-depleted T cells, or PBMCs.

V lost 1 base to trimming and J lost 5 bases, with 6 bases between them. Germline CDR1 and CDR2: SGHTA and FQGTGA. This CDR3 is built from 14 residues. Authors' analysis steps: Quantification of nucleated cells was approximated via reference gene primer amplification. Repertoires were generated with immunoSEQ multiplex PCR, while TCRdb's copy carries only in-frame clones and drops some. V, J and clone size reflect that table, while D and trimming were determined from the DNA. The table shows over 85,000 clones, with roughly 82% occurring only once. Sequencing was performed on peripheral blood. The rearrangement uses TRBV7-3 and TRBJ1-6; D remains unclear. This clonotype originated in a man aged 55 to 69 with acute or convalescent COVID-19. CDR3 nucleotide sequence: TGTGCCAGCAGCTTAAGGGCAGATAATTCACCCCTCCACTTT. Translated, it gives CASSLRADNSPLHF.